These 5 T cell receptor beta chains came from one sample sequenced in a study of blood T cell repertoires in COVID-19. Clones were read by immunoSEQ multiplex PCR, and TCRdb kept only the in-frame ones, dropping some. Seen here are approximately 50,000 clones, 75% to 90% observed once, and the top ten hold approximately 15%. Sequences were obtained from peripheral blood. The receptors were gathered from a human donor in a cohort sampled during active COVID-19.

This chain connects TRBV11-3 to TRBJ1-1; D perhaps matches TRBD1 (5 bases). The V end lost 0 bases, the J end lost 3 bases, and 8 bases lay between the germline ends. The CDR3 sequence is 14 residues long. CDR1 and CDR2 from the germline V gene are SGHNT and YENEEA. The CDR3 loop is CASSLDGADTEAFF. CDR3 coding DNA: TGTGCCAGCAGCTTAGATGGGGCGGACACTGAAGCTTTCTTT.

The rearrangement joins TRBV10-3 to TRBJ1-1; D not certain. V was shortened by 0 bases and J by 4 bases, with 9 bases between the two germline ends. CDR1 and CDR2 from the germline V gene are ENHRY and SYGVKD. The CDR3 totals 14 residues. CDR3: CAISESTAATEAFF. CDR3 DNA sequence: TGTGCCATCAGTGAGTCTACAGCGGCCACTGAAGCTTTCTTT.

This chain joins TRBV7-9 and TRBJ1-4, with D maybe TRBD1 (6 bases). Germline-derived CDR1 and CDR2 are SEHNR and FQNEAQ (reference sequence). Trimming took 6 bases from V and 6 from J, leaving 20 bases between them. This CDR3 contains 16 residues. CDR3 nucleotides: TGTGCCAGCAGTAGGCGGGGGGCGCAGGGTTATGAAAAACTGTTTTTT. Protein product: CASSRRGAQGYEKLFF.

CDR3 nucleotide sequence: TGTGCCATCAGTGGGACTCCGAATGAGCAGTTCTTC. Translated, it gives CAISGTPNEQFF. The chain has TRBV10-3 and TRBJ2-1, with D possibly matching TRBD2 (5 bases). Looked up from germline, CDR1 is ENHRY and CDR2 is SYGVKD. The V end was cut by 4 bases, the J end by 7 bases, with 8 bases between. The CDR3 is 12 residues long.

The chain is built from TRBV24-1 and TRBJ2-3; 9 bases map to TRBD1. The CDR3 has 14 amino acids. Germline loops: CDR1 KGHDR, CDR2 SFDVKD. V lost 9 bases, J lost 5 bases, and 8 bases stayed unmatched. Here the CDR3 reads CATSTGTGIDTQYF. Written as DNA, the CDR3 is TGTGCCACCTCGACCGGGACAGGGATAGATACGCAGTATTTT.